This TCR beta chain derives from a study of Graves' ophthalmopathy and Graves' hyperthyroidism. Whole-study context: Upon initial diagnosis and before any treatment, peripheral blood was collected.

Findings and limits, study-wide: Most thyroid clonotypes expanded beyond 0.001 frequency were also found in blood.

Many counts were recorded for this clonotype. Antigen specificity is unknown. V was clipped by 10 bases and J by 4 bases; unmatched bases: 10. The CDR3 has 15 amino acids. In germline, CDR1 is WSHSY, CDR2 SAAADI. Scientists amplified the TCR beta CDR3 regions from RNA transcripts. Second-round multiplex PCR followed a first-round RT-PCR using HTBI primers. TCRdb used MiXCR to reprocess the multiplex PCR reads, holding one entry per CDR3 protein. Among roughly 480,000 distinct CDR3 sequences listed, approximately 14% were seen once. What supplied the PBMCs was about 9.8 ml of fresh peripheral blood. This receptor was identified in a woman between 25 and 40 years old with Graves' ophthalmopathy. The specimen sequenced was blood. The rearrangement joins TRBV10-2 to TRBJ2-5; 12 positions agree with TRBD2. As DNA, the CDR3 is TGCGCCACCTTTCGGGAACTAGCGGGAGGAGAGACCCAGTACTTC. The encoded protein is CATFRELAGGETQYF.